This T cell receptor beta chain appears in the sequencing data of a study of Ad26.COV2.S vaccination and SARS-CoV-2 variants. On the study more broadly: The donor was enrolled in the Ad26.COV2.S arm of the COV1001 trial. Study-level points and caveats: Placebo and vaccine recipients had non-spike TCR breadth that was similar. Reportedly, after vaccination the spike-specific CD8+ and CD4+ T cell responses displayed substantial breadth. Overall T cell responses may have been underestimated by the analyses of TCR breadth and depth.

Comments on this clone: Its antigen is still unknown.

Method: immunoSEQ multiplex PCR; TCRdb's copy keeps in-frame clones and lacks some. The repertoire holds about 320,000 clones, approximately 86% seen once, with 2% to 2.5% in the top ten. Per germline, CDR1 KGHDR and CDR2 SFDVKD. This CDR3 is built from 13 residues. V was clipped by 4 bases and J by 2 bases, with 8 bases between them. Regarding treatment: 15 to 20 received Ad26.COV2.S at low or high dose, single or two shots; 5 received placebo; per-sample allocation not given. On day 63 after the first injection, vaccine and placebo recipients gave samples. Sequencing was performed on peripheral blood, taken in a trial of Ad26.COV2.S vaccine versus placebo. The sequence derives from a person between 18 and 65 years old who received the Ad26.COV2.S COVID-19 vaccine or a placebo. The gene calls are TRBV24-1 and TRBJ2-7; no clear D gene. CDR3 sequence (DNA): TGTGCCACCAGTGAACACGGCACCTACGAGCAGTACTTC. This encodes CATSEHGTYEQYF.